This TCR beta chain was recovered during a study of T cell responses to AZD1222 COVID-19 vaccine. Concerning this clone itself: Its matching antigen is unknown.

V was cut by 2 bases and J by 6 bases, with 11 bases left in between. This CDR3 comprises 13 residues. CDR1 and CDR2 from the germline V gene are SQVTM and ANQGSEA. Sequencing was performed with immunoSEQ multiplex PCR; in TCRdb, only in-frame clones are kept and a portion is missing. The repertoire includes 65,000 to 100,000 clones, 91% of them detected once, and around 8% sits in the top ten. Overall study results and limits: The breadth and depth of Spike-specific TCRs increased once two AZD1222 doses had been given.

V gene TRBV29-1 combines with J gene TRBJ2-1, with D possibly TRBD1 on 5 matching bases. Sequencing used peripheral blood, obtained 28 days after the second AZD1222 dose. The source is an adult who received the AZD1222 COVID-19 vaccine. CDR3 coding DNA: TGCAGCGTTGAAAAACAGGTTAGCAATGAGCAGTTCTTC. Translation: CSVEKQVSNEQFF.